This T cell receptor (beta chain) was sequenced during a study of T-cell memory formation after mild COVID-19. Overall study context: Each donor largely had its own TCR clusters.

The CDR3 consists of 15 residues. Germline V gene lookup returns CDR1 MGHRA and CDR2 YSYEKL. V lost 2 bases and J lost 3; bases outside the gene matches: 2. The study's findings and limits: Clones which contracted sat mainly in CM and EM if CD4+, and in EMRA if CD8+. Whereas later expanders leaned CD4+, clones contracting day 15 to 85 showed a balanced CD4/CD8 makeup.

This clonotype occurred a few times. Its antigen is undetermined. 5'RACE primed from the constant segment yielded TCR alpha and TCR beta cDNA libraries bearing sample barcodes and UMIs. TCRdb reanalysed the 5' RACE reads using MiXCR and keeps one entry per CDR3 protein. The sample records hundreds of thousands of distinct CDR3 sequences, about 17% being singletons. The chain recombines TRBV4-1 with TRBJ2-1; 9 bases are a match to TRBD1. The clonotype comes from a man aged 18 to 29 who had mild COVID-19 (a few samples of this study predate the infection). Cell type and time point are not known. Sequences were obtained from PBMCs or a T cell subset sorted from them (not recorded which). The chain's CDR3 is CASSQRQGGYNEQFF. DNA for the CDR3: TGCGCCAGCAGCCAACGACAGGGGGGCTACAATGAGCAGTTCTTC.